This T cell receptor (beta chain) comes out of a study of shared clonotypes between healthy human individuals. Study-wide results and limits: Measured sharing among donors was expected to vary with sequencing depth.

Notes on this clone: What it binds is not known.

The table came from immunoSEQ multiplex PCR; TCRdb's copy has only in-frame clones and leaves some out. The table lists 600,000 or so clones, 95% of them singletons. Only CD45RO-negative cells positively selected for CCR7 counted as naive CD8 cells, so terminally differentiated effector memory CD45RA+ cells were excluded. The sequence was collected from a woman in her thirties in good health. Sample: naive CD8+ T cells sorted from blood.

For the CDR3, the DNA is TGTGCCAGCAGTGATCCAGCGGGCCCTACCTACGAGCAGTACTTC. Protein sequence: CASSDPAGPTYEQYF. The rearrangement links TRBV2 to TRBJ2-7; possible D gene TRBD2, 6 bases. This CDR3 has 15 amino acids. V was shortened by 3 bases and J by 2 bases, with 14 bases between the two germline ends. Germline V gene data show CDR1 as SNHLY and CDR2 as FYNNEI.